These T cell receptor beta chains were read from a single sample in a study of CD8+ T cells in alopecia areata. TCRdb's copy holds only in-frame clones and misses some; the assay was immunoSEQ multiplex PCR. This table holds hundreds of thousands of clones, approximately 61% found once. Sample: CD4+ T cells sorted from blood, taken at week 0. The source is a human donor with alopecia areata. Both conserved end residues are part of each CDR3. Each record gives: V gene, J gene, clone size, D gene, CDR3 protein, CDR3 DNA. D genes are given only for firm matches. Rows give clone size only sometimes, using once, few, many, or a class for an expanded clone.

>TRBV7-2|TRBJ2-1|.|.
CASSLGGSFRNEQFF
TGTGCCAGCAGCTTAGGAGGTTCTTTTAGGAATGAGCAGTTCTTC
>TRBV9|TRBJ2-7|.|.
CASSVGPADEQYF
TGTGCCAGCAGCGTAGGCCCAGCGGACGAGCAGTACTTC
>TRBV29-1|TRBJ1-1|.|.
CSVRKPVGGGGTEAFF
TGCAGCGTTCGGAAACCGGTGGGCGGGGGAGGCACTGAAGCTTTCTTT
>TRBV27|TRBJ2-1|.|TRBD2
CASTRNSGGTYNEQFF
TGTGCCAGCACACGAAATAGCGGGGGGACCTACAATGAGCAGTTCTTC
>TRBV5-1|TRBJ2-7|.|.
CASSLEWNPYEQYF
TGCGCCAGCAGCTTGGAGTGGAATCCCTACGAGCAGTACTTC
>TRBV11-2|TRBJ2-7|.|.
CASSRGHPYEQYF
TGTGCCAGCAGCAGGGGACACCCCTACGAGCAGTACTTC
>TRBV5-1|TRBJ2-5|few|TRBD1
CASSLTGGQETQYF
TGCGCCAGCAGCTTGACAGGGGGCCAAGAGACCCAGTACTTC
>TRBV6-6|TRBJ1-4|.|TRBD1
CASIRDSRNEKLFF
TGTGCCAGCATCCGGGACAGCCGAAATGAAAAACTGTTTTTT
>TRBV5-1|TRBJ2-7|.|.
CASSLMGNRYEQYF
TGCGCCAGCAGCTTGATGGGCAACCGCTACGAGCAGTACTTC
>TRBV30|TRBJ2-5|.|.
CAEASKRRQETQYF
TGTGCGGAGGCGTCAAAGCGTCGCCAAGAGACCCAGTACTTC
>TRBV7-8|TRBJ2-5|.|TRBD1
CASSSPGQGAKTQYF
TGTGCCAGCAGCTCCCCGGGACAGGGGGCGAAGACCCAGTACTTC
>TRBV27|TRBJ1-2|many|TRBD1
CASSSRGNYGYTF
TGTGCCAGCAGTTCCAGGGGGAATTATGGCTACACCTTC
>TRBV25-1|TRBJ2-5|.|.
CASSEFNREETQYF
TGTGCCAGCAGTGAATTCAACCGGGAAGAGACCCAGTACTTC
>TRBV18|TRBJ1-6|.|.
CASSPVVESPLHF
TGTGCCAGCTCACCCGTGGTGGAGTCACCCCTCCACTTT
>TRBV2|TRBJ1-5|few|TRBD1
CASSEYSGTGRQPQHF
TGTGCCAGCAGTGAATATTCGGGGACAGGGAGACAGCCCCAGCATTTT
>TRBV2|TRBJ2-4|.|.
CASVHRDHSNIQYF
TGTGCCTCCGTGCACCGGGACCACTCAAACATTCAGTACTTC
>TRBV29-1|TRBJ1-1|few|TRBD1
CSARQGPNTEAFF
TGCAGCGCTCGACAGGGGCCGAACACTGAAGCTTTCTTT
>TRBV30|TRBJ1-2|.|TRBD1
CASGQGVGYTF
TGTGCCTCCGGACAGGGCGTAGGCTACACCTTC
>TRBV30|TRBJ2-6|.|TRBD1
CAWAPTGPLAGANVLTF
TGTGCCTGGGCCCCGACAGGGCCCCTCGCTGGGGCCAACGTCCTGACTTTC
>TRBV2|TRBJ2-1|few|.
CASSVASMVYEQFF
TGTGCCAGCAGTGTGGCTAGTATGGTCTATGAGCAGTTCTTC
>TRBV6-6|TRBJ2-5|.|.
CASSGYQETQYF
TGTGCCAGTAGTGGCTACCAAGAGACCCAGTACTTC
>TRBV7-9|TRBJ2-5|.|.
CASSFPTGRGYQETQYF
TGTGCCAGCAGCTTCCCGACAGGGAGGGGGTACCAAGAGACCCAGTACTTC
>TRBV29-1|TRBJ2-5|.|.
CSVVKGQETQYF
TGCAGCGTTGTAAAAGGGCAAGAGACCCAGTACTTC
>TRBV7-3|TRBJ1-1|.|TRBD1
CASSLGQGNTEAFF
TGTGCCAGCAGCCTTGGACAGGGGAACACTGAAGCTTTCTTT
>TRBV5-1|TRBJ2-6|.|.
CASRETGANVLTF
TGCGCCAGCAGGGAGACTGGGGCCAACGTCCTGACTTTC
>TRBV6-5|TRBJ1-5|.|.
CASSWVRDQPQHF
TGTGCCAGCAGCTGGGTCCGAGATCAGCCCCAGCATTTT
>TRBV30|TRBJ2-7|.|.
CAWSFGQGYEQYF
TGTGCCTGGAGTTTTGGGCAGGGCTACGAGCAGTACTTC
>TRBV29-1|TRBJ1-2|few|TRBD1
CSVYQGGNYGYTF
TGCAGCGTCTACCAGGGGGGGAACTATGGCTACACCTTC
>TRBV25-1|TRBJ2-3|.|TRBD1
CASSGEDRAYTDTQYF
TGTGCCAGCAGTGGAGAGGACAGGGCCTACACAGATACGCAGTATTTT
>TRBV30|TRBJ1-1|.|.
CAWRPGTLAFF
TGTGCCTGGAGACCCGGGACACTTGCTTTCTTT
>TRBV30|TRBJ2-3|once|TRBD2
CAWSVAGGTDTQYF
TGTGCCTGGAGTGTAGCGGGGGGCACAGATACGCAGTATTTT
>TRBV11-2|TRBJ1-1|.|.
CASSPGALNTEAFF
TGTGCCAGCAGCCCGGGGGCACTGAACACTGAAGCTTTCTTT
>TRBV29-1|TRBJ1-2|.|.
CSVEQSTNYGYTF
TGCAGCGTTGAACAGAGCACTAACTATGGCTACACCTTC
>TRBV30|TRBJ2-2|few|.
CAWSQLKPGELFF
TGTGCCTGGAGTCAATTAAAGCCCGGGGAGCTGTTTTTT
>TRBV5-6|TRBJ1-2|.|.
CASSLDSLYGYTF
TGTGCCAGCAGCCTGGACAGTTTATATGGCTACACCTTC
>TRBV29-1|TRBJ2-2|few|TRBD2
CSVTSGFAGELFF
TGCAGCGTGACTAGCGGGTTTGCCGGGGAGCTGTTTTTT
>TRBV9|TRBJ1-2|.|.
CASSSEGGYYGYTF
TGTGCCAGCAGCTCCGAGGGAGGGTACTATGGCTACACCTTC
>TRBV30|TRBJ1-2|once|.
CACRSHYGYTF
TGTGCCTGTAGATCCCATTATGGCTACACCTTC
>TRBV15|TRBJ2-2|few|.
CATSRDRQINTGELFF
TGTGCCACCAGCAGAGATCGACAGATAAACACCGGGGAGCTGTTTTTT
>TRBV10-3|TRBJ2-7|.|TRBD1
CAISESRGLGQGGHEQYF
TGTGCCATCAGTGAGTCTCGGGGCTTGGGACAGGGTGGCCACGAGCAGTACTTC
>TRBV30|TRBJ1-3|.|.
CAWSEISGNTIYF
TGTGCCTGGAGTGAGATCTCTGGAAACACCATATATTTT
>TRBV29-1|TRBJ2-1|.|TRBD1
CSSRRDRGYNEQFF
TGCAGCTCAAGGAGAGACAGGGGTTACAATGAGCAGTTCTTC
>TRBV18|TRBJ1-1|.|.
CASSPGYTEAFF
TGTGCCAGCTCACCGGGATACACTGAAGCTTTCTTT
>TRBV2|TRBJ2-3|.|.
CASNPAVPSTDTQYF
TGTGCCAGCAACCCAGCGGTCCCTAGCACAGATACGCAGTATTTT
>TRBV5-6|TRBJ2-2|.|.
CASSDLLQGRANTGELFF
TGTGCCAGCAGCGATCTCCTTCAGGGTCGGGCGAACACCGGGGAGCTGTTTTTT